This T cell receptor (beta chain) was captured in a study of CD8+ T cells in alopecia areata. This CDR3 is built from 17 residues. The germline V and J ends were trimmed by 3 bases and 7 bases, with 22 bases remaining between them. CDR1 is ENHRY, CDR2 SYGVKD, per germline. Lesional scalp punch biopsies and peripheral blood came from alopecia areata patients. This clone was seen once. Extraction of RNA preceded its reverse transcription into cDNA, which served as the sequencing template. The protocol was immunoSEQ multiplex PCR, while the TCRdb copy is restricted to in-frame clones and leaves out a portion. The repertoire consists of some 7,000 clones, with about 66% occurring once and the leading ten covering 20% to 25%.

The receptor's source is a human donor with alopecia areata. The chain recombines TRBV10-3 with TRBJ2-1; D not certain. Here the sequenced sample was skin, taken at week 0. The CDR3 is CAISEHAVPRLSNEQFF. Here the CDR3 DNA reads TGTGCCATCAGTGAACACGCCGTCCCTCGTTTATCGAATGAGCAGTTCTTC.